This section outlines one TCR beta chain sequence together with its context. CDR3 length: 14 residues. Trimming at V came to 6 bases and at J to 6 bases, leaving 6 bases not matched to a gene. Germline loops: CDR1 MNHNS, CDR2 SASEGT. This specimen belongs to a study of blood T cells in healthy people across ages. Sample-barcoded 5' priming and a J-beta primer mix drove a second PCR of about 6 to 11 cycles. TCRdb re-derived calls from the 5' RACE reads in MiXCR, one entry per CDR3 protein. Of 750,000 to 950,000 distinct CDR3 sequences listed, 25% to 35% are singletons. The data were also submitted as part of a second study, on T cells of mothers and their children.

The sample comprised blood. The chain combines TRBV6-1 with TRBJ2-2; 8 bases map to TRBD1. This TCR was sampled from a woman in her thirties or forties in good health. The DNA of the CDR3 is TGTGCCAGCAGAGGACAGGGTCGTCCCGGGGAGCTGTTTTTT. Protein sequence: CASRGQGRPGELFF.